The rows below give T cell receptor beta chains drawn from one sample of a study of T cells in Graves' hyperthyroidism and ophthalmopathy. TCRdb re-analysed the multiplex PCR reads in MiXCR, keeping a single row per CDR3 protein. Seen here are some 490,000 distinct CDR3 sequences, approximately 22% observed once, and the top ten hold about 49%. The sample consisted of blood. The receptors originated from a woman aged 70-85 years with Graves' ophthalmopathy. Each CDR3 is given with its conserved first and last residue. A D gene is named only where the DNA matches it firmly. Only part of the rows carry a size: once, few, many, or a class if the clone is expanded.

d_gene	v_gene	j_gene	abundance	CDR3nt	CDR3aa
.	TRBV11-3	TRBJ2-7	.	TGTGCCAGCAGCTTAGAGTGGCTAAGTGGCTCCTACGAGCAGTACTTC	CASSLEWLSGSYEQYF
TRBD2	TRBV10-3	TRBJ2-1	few	TGTGCCATCAGACTAGCGGAAACATACAATGAGCAGTTCTTC	CAIRLAETYNEQFF
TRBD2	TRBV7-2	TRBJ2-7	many	TGTGCCAGCAGCGCTAACGGACTAGTCTACGAGCAGTACTTC	CASSANGLVYEQYF
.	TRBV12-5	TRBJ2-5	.	TGTGCTAGTGCTTTTGTGGGGCCCGAGACCCAGTACTTC	CASAFVGPETQYF
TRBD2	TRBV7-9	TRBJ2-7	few	TGTGCCAGCAGCCCTCCCGGGGGGGGCATCAGGGACGAGCAGTACTTC	CASSPPGGGIRDEQYF
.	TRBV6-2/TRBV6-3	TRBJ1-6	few	TGTGCCAGCAGCCGCGGGACGGAAGCTAATTCACCCCTCCACTTT	CASSRGTEANSPLHF
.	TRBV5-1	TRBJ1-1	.	TGCGCCAGCAGCTTGGAAGGGGGGGGTCGGGCTGAAGCTTTCTTT	CASSLEGGGRAEAFF
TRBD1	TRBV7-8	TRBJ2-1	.	TGTGCCAGCAGCTTACGCCGGGACAGAAATGAGCAGTTCTTC	CASSLRRDRNEQFF
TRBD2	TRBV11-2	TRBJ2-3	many	TGTGCCAGCAGCCCACTGACTAGCGGGAGGGGAAATACGCAGTATTTT	CASSPLTSGRGNTQYF
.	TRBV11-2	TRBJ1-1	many	TGTGCCAGCAGCTTGAATCAGGGGCCCTACACTGAAGCTTTCTTT	CASSLNQGPYTEAFF
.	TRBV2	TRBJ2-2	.	TGTGCCAGCAGTGCAGGGGGGGGCACCGGGGAGCTGTTTTTT	CASSAGGGTGELFF
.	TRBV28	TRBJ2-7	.	TGTGCCAGCAGTCTTCGGGACAAGAGCTACGAGCAGTACTTC	CASSLRDKSYEQYF
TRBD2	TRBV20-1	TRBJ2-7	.	TGCAGTGCTAGCCCGGGACTAGCAAGGGACGAGCAGTACTTC	CSASPGLARDEQYF
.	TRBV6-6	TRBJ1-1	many	TGTGCCAGCAGTTACGTCGGGGTGGGCACTGAAGCTTTCTTT	CASSYVGVGTEAFF
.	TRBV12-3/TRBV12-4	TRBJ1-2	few	TGTGCCAGCAGCGGACCGGGCAAAGGCTACACCTTC	CASSGPGKGYTF
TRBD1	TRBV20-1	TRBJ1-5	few	TGCAGTGCTAGCCAGGGGACAGGGGATAATCGCAATCAGCCCCAGCATTTT	CSASQGTGDNRNQPQHF
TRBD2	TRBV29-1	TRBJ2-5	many	TGCAGCGTTGAAGAAGGAGGACTAGGACAAGAGACCCAGTACTTC	CSVEEGGLGQETQYF
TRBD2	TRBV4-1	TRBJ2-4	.	TGCGCCAGCAGCCTCCTAGCGGGAGGGACCAAAAACATTCAGTACTTC	CASSLLAGGTKNIQYF
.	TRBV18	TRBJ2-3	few	TGTGCCAGCTCACCAGGTGGGGTTACTACGCAGTATTTT	CASSPGGVTTQYF
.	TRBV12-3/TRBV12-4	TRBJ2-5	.	TGTGCCAGCAGTGCTATGGGGGTTCGAGAGACCCAGTACTTC	CASSAMGVRETQYF
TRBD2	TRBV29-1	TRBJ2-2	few	TGCAGCGTTGCTGAGGTTCTAGCGGGAGCGTCGGAGCTGTTTTTT	CSVAEVLAGASELFF
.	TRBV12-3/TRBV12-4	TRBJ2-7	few	TGTGCCAGCAGTCGGACAGAGGGGCTGGGGGAGCAGTACTTC	CASSRTEGLGEQYF
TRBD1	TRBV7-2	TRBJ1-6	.	TGTGCCAGCAGCATGACAGGGGGAGGTTCACCCCTCCACTTT	CASSMTGGGSPLHF
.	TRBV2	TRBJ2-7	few	TGTGCCAGCAAGATGGACACCTACGAGCAGTACTTC	CASKMDTYEQYF
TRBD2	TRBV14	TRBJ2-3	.	TGTGCCAGCAGCCAATACGGGACTAGCGGCTTCACAGATACGCAGTATTTT	CASSQYGTSGFTDTQYF
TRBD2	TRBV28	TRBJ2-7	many	TGTGCCAGCAGACCCACCTCTGCGGGAGCGCGCTACGAGCAGTACTTC	CASRPTSAGARYEQYF
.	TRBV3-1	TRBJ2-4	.	TGCGCCAGCAGCCAAGAAGGCCGGGCGCCAATGTACTTC	CASSQEGRAPMYF
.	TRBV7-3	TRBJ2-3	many	TGTGCCAGCAGCTTACAGGCAGGGGAGGCAGATACGCAGTATTTT	CASSLQAGEADTQYF
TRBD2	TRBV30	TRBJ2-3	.	TGTGCCTGGGGACTAGCGGGAGGTCGGTGGACAGATACGCAGTATTTT	CAWGLAGGRWTDTQYF
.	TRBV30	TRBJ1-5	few	TGTGCCTGGACCGGGAGGGATGGACAGCCCCAGCATTTT	CAWTGRDGQPQHF
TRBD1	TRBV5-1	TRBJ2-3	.	TGCGCCAGCAGCTTTCGACAGGGACACACAGATACGCAGTATTTT	CASSFRQGHTDTQYF
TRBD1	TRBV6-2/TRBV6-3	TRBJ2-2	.	TGTGCCAGCAGTGCAACCGCAGGGGGTAAAGGGGAGCTGTTTTTT	CASSATAGGKGELFF
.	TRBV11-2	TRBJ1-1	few	TGTGCCAGCAGCGCTGGGGCAGGGATGGGGACTGAAGCTTTCTTT	CASSAGAGMGTEAFF
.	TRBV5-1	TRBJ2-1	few	TGCGCCAGCAGCTTGGTAGCGCGGAGTCCCTGGCGCGATGAGCAGTTCTTC	CASSLVARSPWRDEQFF
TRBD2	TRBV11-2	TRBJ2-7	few	TGTGCCAGCAGCTCGAGCGGGATTCTCTCCTACGAGCAGTACTTC	CASSSSGILSYEQYF
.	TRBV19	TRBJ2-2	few	TGTGCCAGTAGTTTTACGAGGGGCGGGGAGCTGTTTTTT	CASSFTRGGELFF
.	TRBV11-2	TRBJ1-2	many	TGTGCCAGCAGCCCTAGTGGCTATGGCTACACCTTC	CASSPSGYGYTF
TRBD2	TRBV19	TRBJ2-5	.	TGTGCCAGTAGTGGGGGAGCGGGAACAGAGACCCAGTACTTC	CASSGGAGTETQYF
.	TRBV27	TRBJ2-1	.	TGTGCCAGCAGCCAGCTAGGATTAGAGCAGTTCTTC	CASSQLGLEQFF
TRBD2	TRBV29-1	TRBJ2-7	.	TGCAGCGTTGAAGATCCTGGCGGGAGCTCCTACGAGCAGTACTTC	CSVEDPGGSSYEQYF
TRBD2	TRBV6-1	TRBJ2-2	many	TGTGCCAGCAGTACGACCGGGACTAGTGACACCGGGGAGCTGTTTTTT	CASSTTGTSDTGELFF
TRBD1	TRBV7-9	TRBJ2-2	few	TGTGCCAGCAGCTTAGCGATTACAGGGGGCACCGGGGAGCTGTTTTTT	CASSLAITGGTGELFF